One and the same sample provided the 15 T cell receptor beta chains below, sequenced in a study of control samples from healthy donors and cancer patients (dated by TCRdb to about 2020). Library preparation used the immunoSEQ multiplex PCR assay. TCRdb limited this immuneACCESS table to in-frame rearrangements with V and J called. A share of clones is missing; checked studies link under half to unresolved V genes, and the rest is unexplained. This sample has some 150,000 clones in its table, and about 90% of those were observed once. The ten biggest clones cover around 7.3% of the sample. Sequencing was performed on blood. Receptors were obtained from a man in his late teens or twenties in good health.

The chain links TRBV25-1 to TRBJ1-5, with 7 bases that match TRBD1. Germline loops: CDR1 MGHDK, CDR2 SYGVNS. V was pared by 2 bases and J by 7 bases, with 8 bases of the junction left unmatched. The CDR3 is 15 residues long. CDR3 sequence (DNA): TGTGCCAGCAGTGAAAGCAGACAGGGTCCGCAGCCCCAGCATTTT. Translating it yields CASSESRQGPQPQHF.

As regards this clone: In the same sample, other DNA sequences code for this CDR3. V gene TRBV7-9 combines with J gene TRBJ1-3; 8 bases match TRBD1. The CDR3 contains 13 residues. The trim removed 5 bases at V and 7 bases at J, leaving 4 bases unmatched. Looked up from germline, CDR1 is SEHNR and CDR2 is FQNEAQ (reference sequence). The chain's CDR3 is CASSPTGGNTIYF. The CDR3 coding sequence is TGTGCCAGCAGCCCTACAGGGGGGAACACCATATATTTT.

On this clone itself: Different DNA sequences within this sample yield the same CDR3. The CDR3 bases are TGTGCCATCAGTGAGAGAAATGAAAAACTGTTTTTT. Translated: CAISERNEKLFF. The chain links TRBV10-3 to TRBJ1-4; no reliable D call. Germline CDR1 ENHRY, CDR2 SYGVKD. This CDR3 is 12 amino acids long. Trimming pared 2 bases from V and 5 bases from J, leaving 3 bases between.

About this clone: At the DNA level, this CDR3 is encoded by other sequences in the same sample as well. The rearrangement links TRBV3-1 (or the pseudogene TRBV3-2) to TRBJ2-7; 8 bases are a match to TRBD1. The germline V gene encodes CDR1 LGHDT and CDR2 YNNKEL (reference sequence). V dropped 4 bases and J dropped 2; count of bases not matched to a gene: 1. This CDR3 has 13 residues. CDR3 residues: CASSRTGPYEQYF. The CDR3, as DNA: TGTGCCAGCAGCCGGACAGGGCCCTACGAGCAGTACTTC.

This sequence joins TRBV6-5 and TRBJ1-1; D uncertain. This CDR3 comprises 15 residues. Trimming took off 7 bases at V and 1 base at J, with 16 bases between the two ends. Germline V lookup: CDR1 MNHEY, CDR2 SVGAGI. CDR3 nucleotide sequence: TGTGCCAGCATCCTTTGGCGACCGACGAACACTGAAGCTTTCTTT. Its translation is CASILWRPTNTEAFF.

The chain combines TRBV5-4 with TRBJ1-6; TRBD1 might be the D (6 bases). V dropped 4 bases and J dropped 7 bases, with 9 bases sitting between them. Looked up from germline, CDR1 is SGHNT and CDR2 is YYREEE (reference sequence). The CDR3 length is 13 residues. The CDR3 sequence is CASSVTGNSPLHF. The CDR3 bases are TGTGCCAGCAGCGTAACAGGGAATTCACCCCTCCACTTT.

The table lists this clone with a few counts. CDR3 sequence reads: CASSPPPGQGAKEQYF. Here the CDR3 DNA reads TGTGCCAGCAGCCCCCCACCGGGACAGGGGGCGAAAGAGCAGTACTTC. The chain carries TRBV7-2 and TRBJ2-7; 12 bases line up with TRBD1. J was trimmed by 7 bases and V by 5 bases; bases with no gene match: 12. CDR1 is SGHTA, CDR2 FQGNSA, per germline. The CDR3 is made up of 16 amino acids.

The chain links TRBV15 to TRBJ1-4; D is undetermined. CDR1 LNHNV and CDR2 YYDKDF come from the germline V gene (reference sequence). The CDR3 loop spans 15 amino acids. The V gene lost 2 bases and the J gene lost 0 bases, with 7 bases spanning the gap. The CDR3 is CATSRNIATNEKLFF. CDR3 bases: TGTGCCACCAGCAGAAACATAGCAACTAATGAAAAACTGTTTTTT. Combining the CDR3 with reference TRBV15 and TRBJ1-4 gives the whole variable domain DAMVIQNPRYQVTQFGKPVTLSCSQTLNHNVMYWYQQKSSQAPKLLFHYYDKDFNNEADTPDNFQSRRPNTSFCFLDIRSPGLGDTAMYLCATSRNIATNEKLFFGSGTQLSVL.

This chain connects TRBV2 to TRBJ1-5; D is perhaps TRBD1 (5 bases). Germline V lookup: CDR1 SNHLY, CDR2 FYNNEI. Trimming took 0 bases from V and 3 from J, leaving 15 bases between them. The CDR3 is made up of 17 amino acids. CDR3 in amino acids: CASSEALISGYNQPQHF. CDR3 in DNA: TGTGCCAGCAGTGAAGCGCTGATTTCAGGGTACAATCAGCCCCAGCATTTT.

This sequence joins TRBV2 and TRBJ1-1, with 9 bases matching TRBD1. The CDR3 runs 16 residues. The J segment lost 1 base and the V segment lost 6 bases, leaving 9 bases of the junction unmatched. CDR1 and CDR2 from the germline V gene are SNHLY and FYNNEI. As DNA, the CDR3 is TGTGCCAGCAGCCTACTAACAGGGGGCTCGAACACTGAAGCTTTCTTT. Encoded protein: CASSLLTGGSNTEAFF.

The chain joins TRBV7-2 to TRBJ2-7; 7 bases map to TRBD1. Germline CDR1 reads SGHTA; CDR2 reads FQGNSA. V lost 1 base to trimming and J lost 7 bases; unmatched junction nucleotides: 7. This CDR3 is built from 14 residues. The CDR3 reads CASSLGFLGQEQYF. The DNA of the CDR3 is TGTGCCAGCAGCTTAGGCTTTTTGGGACAGGAGCAGTACTTC.

The CDR3 DNA sequence: TGTGCCAGCAGCTTTCCGGGACAGGGCAATCAGCCCCAGCATTTT. Amino acid sequence: CASSFPGQGNQPQHF. The chain uses TRBV13 and TRBJ1-5; 8 bases map to TRBD1. Germline values: CDR1 PRHDT, CDR2 FYEKMQ (reference sequence). The CDR3 has 15 residues. J gave up 2 bases and V 3 bases, and 3 bases lay outside the gene matches.

This sequence joins TRBV2 and TRBJ1-3; D ambiguous. This CDR3 region has 17 residues. V was clipped by 6 bases and J by 0 bases, with 18 bases between them. The germline V gene encodes CDR1 SNHLY and CDR2 FYNNEI. CDR3 protein: CASRAGGRGDSGNTIYF. CDR3 in DNA: TGTGCCAGCAGGGCGGGAGGTCGGGGAGACTCTGGAAACACCATATATTTT.

The V gene is TRBV29-1, the J gene TRBJ1-2; TRBD1 aligns across 10 bases. This CDR3 is 18 amino acids long. J gave up 8 bases and V 3 bases, and 21 bases lay outside the gene matches. Germline V lookup: CDR1 SQVTM, CDR2 ANQGSEA. CDR3 loop: CSVEDLIGTGVYGGGYTF. CDR3 coding DNA: TGCAGCGTTGAGGACTTGATTGGGACAGGGGTTTATGGAGGAGGCTACACCTTC.

The chain joins TRBV28 to TRBJ2-4; 8 bases map to TRBD2. This CDR3 is built from 15 residues. Trimming at V came to 1 base and at J to 10 bases, leaving 9 bases not matched to a gene. Germline assignment: CDR1 MDHEN and CDR2 SYDVKM. The CDR3 is CASSLSGGAVGIQYF. In DNA, the CDR3 is TGTGCCAGCAGTTTATCCGGGGGGGCTGTAGGGATTCAGTACTTC.